The 14 T cell receptor beta chains below come from one sample, sequenced in a study of human T cells and chemical hapten exposure. Each CDR3 protein is one row after TCRdb ran MiXCR on the RACE reads. The sample has tens of thousands of distinct CDR3 sequences; approximately 10% are singletons. Time point meaning: patch test 1, 2 weeks after DPC sensitization. The treatment was: therapeutic diphenylcyclopropenone sensitization with weekly scalp DPC. The sample was whole blood, taken in connection with sensitization to the hapten diphenylcyclopropenone (DPC). All receptors come from an older woman with alopecia areata. Some clones in this sample may be carry-over from other donors' samples.

With respect to this clonotype: Its ends do not fully match the called genes, so a read error is possible. V usage is TRBV19 and J usage is TRBJ2-3; unclear D gene. The CDR3 totals 14 residues. CDR1 is LNHDA and CDR2 is SQIVND in the germline V gene (reference sequence). The CDR3, as DNA: TGTGCCAGCAGTATATCCCGGCGCACAGATACGCAGTATTTT. This encodes CASSISRRTDTQYF.

Concerning this clonotype: A much bigger clone sits one base away, suggesting this may be a read error. J is TRBJ1-1 and V is TRBV11-2; the D is unclear. The V gene lost 1 base and the J gene lost 6 bases, with 9 bases spanning the gap. Germline values: CDR1 SGHAT, CDR2 FQNNGV. The CDR3 sequence is 13 residues long. CDR3 nucleotide sequence: TGTGCCAGCAGCTTAGCCGGCAGCCCTGAAGCTTTCTTT. It translates to CASSLAGSPEAFF.

The chain joins TRBV6-5 to TRBJ1-6; no clear D. This CDR3 region has 15 residues. V was trimmed by 2 bases and J by 5 bases, leaving 10 bases between them. Germline loops: CDR1 MNHEY, CDR2 SVGAGI. CDR3 coding DNA: TGTGCCAGCAGTTACAGCACCCAACATAATTCACCCCTCCACTTT. Its translation: CASSYSTQHNSPLHF.

This clonotype appeared many times. This sequence joins TRBV7-2 and TRBJ2-1; 7 positions match TRBD1. The CDR3 runs 16 residues. The V gene end was trimmed by 5 bases and the J gene end by 2 bases; junction bases not matched to a gene: 9. Germline loops: CDR1 SGHTA, CDR2 FQGNSA. The CDR3 coding sequence is TGTGCCAGCAGCCGTTCGACAGGGACGGCCTACAATGAGCAGTTCTTC. Residues: CASSRSTGTAYNEQFF.

In its sample, this clonotype was seen many times. V gene TRBV11-2 combines with J gene TRBJ2-3; the match to TRBD2 covers 8 bases. CDR3 length: 15 residues. Losses at the gene ends were 2 bases for V and 5 bases for J; bases not matched to a gene: 6. The germline V gene has CDR1 SGHAT and CDR2 FQNNGV. DNA of the CDR3: TGTGCCAGCAGCTTACCGGGGCTAGCGGGAGATACGCAGTATTTT. Amino acid sequence: CASSLPGLAGDTQYF.

This clonotype has more than one count but fewer than ten. The chain combines TRBV20-1 with TRBJ1-2; TRBD1 aligns across 8 bases. The CDR3 length is 12 residues. Trimming took 2 bases from V and 7 from J; bases not matched to a gene: 3. Germline assignment: CDR1 DFQATT and CDR2 SNEGSKA (reference sequence). The CDR3: CSARPRGPGYTF. CDR3 in DNA: TGCAGTGCTAGACCCAGGGGGCCTGGCTACACCTTC.

V is TRBV27 and J is TRBJ2-7; no clear D. CDR3 size: 14 residues. The V gene's germline CDR1 is MNHEY and CDR2 SMNVEV (reference sequence). V was pared by 1 base and J by 0 bases, with 7 bases between. The chain's CDR3 is CASSLFGLSYEQYF. CDR3 DNA: TGTGCCAGCAGTTTATTCGGTCTCTCCTACGAGCAGTACTTC.

There are a few counts of this clonotype. The chain uses TRBV27 and TRBJ1-3; possible D gene TRBD1, 6 bases. CDR3 length equals 16 residues. Trimming removed 6 bases at V and 0 bases at J, with 15 bases between. Germline V gene data show CDR1 as MNHEY and CDR2 as SMNVEV (reference sequence). The CDR3 is CASSPFSQGSGNTIYF. For the CDR3, the DNA is TGTGCCAGCAGCCCATTTTCACAGGGCTCTGGAAACACCATATATTTT.

This clonotype was picked up many times. The chain combines TRBV7-6 with TRBJ2-3, with 9 bases aligning to TRBD2. The ends lost 0 bases at V and 1 base at J; junction bases unmatched: 2. Germline values: CDR1 SGHVS, CDR2 FNYEAQ. This CDR3 region has 16 residues. CDR3 amino acids: CASSLAAGGRTDTQYF. In nucleotides, the CDR3 is TGTGCCAGCAGCTTAGCAGCGGGGGGCCGCACAGATACGCAGTATTTT.

This clonotype was counted many times. CDR3 loop: CASSAGGAIGRSEQFF. CDR3 sequence (DNA): TGTGCCAGCAGCGCCGGCGGTGCCATTGGGAGGAGTGAGCAGTTCTTC. The chain combines TRBV7-3 with TRBJ2-1; possibly TRBD2 for D (6 bases). Between the trimmed V and J ends, which lost 5 bases and 9 bases, there was a span of 23 bases. This CDR3 contains 16 residues. The germline V gene encodes CDR1 SGHTA and CDR2 FQGTGA.

The V call is TRBV29-1, the J call TRBJ1-1, with 8 bases matching TRBD1. V was clipped by 1 base and J by 5 bases; unmatched bases: 15. Germline assignment: CDR1 SQVTM and CDR2 ANQGSEA. CDR3 length: 17 residues. CDR3 protein: CSVEAQGKGTGETEAFF. DNA for the CDR3: TGCAGCGTTGAAGCCCAAGGGAAAGGGACAGGAGAGACTGAAGCTTTCTTT. The variable domain in full, completed from reference TRBV29-1 and TRBJ1-1, reads SAVISQKPSRDICQRGTSLTIQCQVDSQVTMMFWYRQQPGQSLTLIATANQGSEATYESGFVIDKFPISRPNLTFSTLTVSNMSPEDSSIYLCSVEAQGKGTGETEAFFGQGTRLTVV.

This clonotype has ten or more counts. DNA of the CDR3: TGCAGCGTTGAAATAGTAGCGGAGGGAGGGGAGCAGTTCTTC. It translates to CSVEIVAEGGEQFF. The rearrangement uses TRBV29-1 and TRBJ2-1, with 7 bases that match TRBD2. Germline V lookup: CDR1 SQVTM, CDR2 ANQGSEA. V was pared by 2 bases and J by 10 bases, with 11 bases of the junction left unmatched. The CDR3 is made up of 14 amino acids.

The chain has TRBV12-3 or TRBV12-4 and TRBJ2-6; D uncertain. The germline V and J ends were trimmed by 4 bases and 0 bases, with 10 bases remaining between them. The CDR3 length is 16 residues. CDR3 sequence reads: CASSSQTDSGANVLTF. For the CDR3, the DNA is TGTGCCAGCAGTTCCCAAACGGACTCTGGGGCCAACGTCCTGACTTTC.

This chain links TRBV20-1 with TRBJ1-2; D unclear. The CDR3 consists of 16 residues. Germline lookup yields CDR1 DFQATT and CDR2 SNEGSKA (reference sequence). V was cut by 0 bases and J by 5 bases, with 19 bases left in between. The chain's CDR3 is CSARDPPGRGGYGYTF. For the CDR3, the DNA is TGCAGTGCTAGAGATCCCCCGGGTCGGGGAGGATATGGCTACACCTTC.